This T cell receptor (beta chain) was obtained from a study of blood T cell repertoires in COVID-19. This CDR3 region has 16 residues. Germline V gene data show CDR1 as SGHTA and CDR2 as FQGTGA. V was shortened by 4 bases and J by 8 bases, with 20 bases between the two germline ends. The data were produced by immunoSEQ multiplex PCR, yet TCRdb's version contains in-frame clones alone and is incomplete. The sample gives over 85,000 clones, 65% to 90% of which show up once; 3.5% to 4% is in the top ten. The chain is built from TRBV7-3 and TRBJ2-2; perhaps TRBD1 as D (6 bases). The source is a man in his 60s with acute or convalescent COVID-19. The material sequenced was peripheral blood. The CDR3 region has the DNA TGTGCCAGCAGCTCCCTGGGGGCTTCAACTACTGGGGAGCTGTTTTTT. This translates into CASSSLGASTTGELFF.